The sample holds many counts of the clone carrying this TCR beta chain. Its antigen is undetermined. Time point defined: persistent/refractory GD, antithyroid drugs over 5 years with positive TRAb. RNA extracted from PBMCs served as the sequencing template. This entry is derived from a study of regulatory T cells in long-lasting Graves disease. Study at large: Patients met the persistent Graves' disease definition after over 5 years of antithyroid drugs with positive TSH receptor antibodies. Study findings and constraints: TRBV28 was favored in persistent disease, as were TRBJ1-2 and TRBJ2-5. TCR diversity was lower in persistent Graves' patients (versus newly diagnosed ones).

Sequencing libraries for TCR beta were prepared with iRepertoire HTBI primers and Arm-PCR of CDR3 regions. Under the authors' procedure: Throughout the samples, researchers identified 60 to 70 TRBV and approximately 15 TRBJ segments. TCRdb passed the multiplex PCR reads through MiXCR, listing each CDR3 protein once. These V and J calls originate from TCRdb's pipeline instead of the authors' own analysis. The sample contains more than 300,000 distinct CDR3 sequences, less than 20% of which appear only once. This CDR3 spans 12 amino acids. Trimming took 4 bases from V and 7 from J, leaving 10 bases between them. Per germline, CDR1 KGHDR and CDR2 SFDVKD.

V usage is TRBV24-1 and J usage is TRBJ2-7; the D gene is possibly TRBD1 (5 bases). The receptor was derived from a female donor with Graves disease. The sample consisted of peripheral blood mononuclear cells (PBMCs), taken when the disease was refractory, from a patient treated with antithyroid drugs. This chain's CDR3 is CATSEGVGEQYF. CDR3 nucleotide sequence: TGTGCCACCAGTGAAGGGGTTGGAGAGCAGTACTTC.